The 2 T cell receptor beta chains listed next were all sequenced from one sample in a study of T cells after yellow fever vaccination. TCRdb reprocessed the 5' RACE reads via MiXCR and lists one record per CDR3 protein. The sample consists of hundreds of thousands of distinct CDR3 sequences, over 15% of them appearing once. The sample was PBMCs, taken before the yellow fever booster vaccination. These receptor sequences come from a man between 18 and 35 years old who received the YFV17D yellow fever vaccine.

This chain connects TRBV4-3 to TRBJ2-5; TRBD2 matches at 11 bases. The junction had 1 base not matched to a gene; V was cut back by 2 bases and J by 5 bases. This CDR3 is built from 14 residues. Germline lookup yields CDR1 LGHNA and CDR2 YSLEER. The CDR3 spells CASSQWTSGETQYF. CDR3 in DNA: TGCGCCAGCAGCCAATGGACTAGCGGGGAGACCCAGTACTTC.

Many counts were recorded for this clonotype. V and J are TRBV10-2 and TRBJ2-3; 7 bases are a match to TRBD2. CDR3 size: 19 residues. The J segment lost 2 bases and the V segment lost 6 bases, leaving 20 bases of the junction unmatched. Germline CDR1 WSHSY, CDR2 SAAADI. The chain's CDR3 is CASRVGLAATNSATDTQYF. In DNA form, the CDR3 reads TGCGCCAGCAGAGTCGGGCTAGCGGCAACCAACAGCGCCACAGATACGCAGTATTTT.